These 9 T cell receptor beta chains were sequenced from one sample in a study of blood T cell repertoires in COVID-19. The protocol was immunoSEQ multiplex PCR, while the TCRdb copy is restricted to in-frame clones and leaves out a portion. The table includes roughly 280,000 clones, roughly nine tenths detected once. Sequencing used peripheral blood. These receptors were collected from a woman aged 45-65 years who had recovered from COVID-19.

The CDR3 here is CASSPRAGDQETQYF. The CDR3 DNA reads TGTGCCAGCTCACCAAGGGCAGGGGATCAAGAGACCCAGTACTTC. The chain uses TRBV18 and TRBJ2-5, with a weak D call TRBD1 (6 bases). The CDR3 runs to 15 residues. Germline V gives CDR1 KGHSH, CDR2 LQKENI. Between the trimmed V and J ends, which lost 2 bases and 2 bases, there was a span of 12 bases. The full variable domain, in which reference TRBV18 and TRBJ2-5 provide the parts outside the CDR3, is NAGVMQNPRHLVRRRGQEARLRCSPMKGHSHVYWYRQLPEEGLKFMVYLQKENIIDESGMPKERFSAEFPKEGPSILRIQQVVRGDSAAYFCASSPRAGDQETQYFGPGTRLLVL.

The genes are TRBV15 and TRBJ2-7, with TRBD1 as a possible D gene (6 bases). V gave up 6 bases and J gave up 3 bases, with 12 bases separating them. Germline CDR1 is LNHNV and CDR2 is YYDKDF (reference sequence). This CDR3 comprises 13 residues. The CDR3 loop is CATRTSQGYEQYF. The CDR3 DNA follows: TGTGCCACCAGAACCTCACAGGGCTACGAGCAGTACTTC.

The rearrangement uses TRBV27 and TRBJ1-2; maybe TRBD1 (5 bases). CDR3 size: 14 residues. With 6 bases removed from V and 4 bases from J, the gap between germline ends came to 15 bases. From germline, CDR1 is MNHEY and CDR2 SMNVEV (reference sequence). CDR3 residues: CASRTGRGPYGYTF. Here the CDR3 DNA reads TGTGCCAGCAGAACCGGGAGGGGCCCCTATGGCTACACCTTC.

The chain carries TRBV5-1 and TRBJ1-3; D is undetermined. The germline V gene encodes CDR1 SGHRS and CDR2 YFSETQ. The CDR3 is 15 amino acids. Trimming removed 2 bases at V and 1 base at J, with 10 bases between. This CDR3 is CASSLGGASGNTIYF. As DNA, the CDR3 is TGCGCCAGCAGCTTAGGCGGTGCATCTGGAAACACCATATATTTT. The full variable domain, with the rest looked up from reference TRBV5-1 and TRBJ1-3, is KAGVTQTPRYLIKTRGQQVTLSCSPISGHRSVSWYQQTPGQGLQFLFEYFSETQRNKGNFPGRFSGRQFSNSRSEMNVSTLELGDSALYLCASSLGGASGNTIYFGEGSWLTVV.

This sequence joins TRBV5-5 and TRBJ2-5; weak D call: TRBD1 (6 bases). The V end lost 0 bases, the J end lost 1 base, and 10 bases lay between the germline ends. Germline V lookup: CDR1 SGHKS, CDR2 YYEKEE (reference sequence). The CDR3 totals 15 residues. The CDR3 nucleotides are TGTGCCAGCAGCTTGGGGGGACAAGCCCAAGAGACCCAGTACTTC. Translating it yields CASSLGGQAQETQYF.

This rearrangement joins TRBV5-4 to TRBJ1-2, with D maybe TRBD1 (6 bases). The CDR3 is 14 amino acids. The germline V and J ends were trimmed by 4 bases and 8 bases, with 18 bases remaining between them. Germline V gene data show CDR1 as SGHNT and CDR2 as YYREEE (reference sequence). The CDR3 is CASSRSTGYGGYTF. CDR3 coding DNA: TGTGCCAGCAGCCGATCTACAGGGTATGGGGGCTACACCTTC.

The J gene is TRBJ1-5, the V gene TRBV15, with 8 nucleotides matching TRBD1. Trimming at V came to 0 bases and at J to 6 bases, leaving 10 bases not matched to a gene. Per germline, CDR1 LNHNV and CDR2 YYDKDF (reference sequence). The CDR3 length is 17 residues. The CDR3, as DNA: TGTGCCACCAGCAGAGATCAGGCCAGGGGGCGAGGTCAGCCCCAGCATTTT. This gives the protein CATSRDQARGRGQPQHF.

The genes are TRBV28 and TRBJ1-1, with unresolved D. V shed 1 base and J shed 5 bases, with 17 bases lying between them. Germline V gene data show CDR1 as MDHEN and CDR2 as SYDVKM. CDR3 length equals 16 residues. The CDR3 DNA reads TGTGCCAGCAGTTTATTCGTCTCTTCAGGTGGAACTGAAGCTTTCTTT. The encoded protein is CASSLFVSSGGTEAFF.

The chain employs TRBV6-6 and TRBJ2-5, with D possibly TRBD1 on 5 matching bases. Germline-derived CDR1 and CDR2 are MNHNY and SVGAGI (reference sequence). Trimming pared 5 bases from V and 5 bases from J, leaving 12 bases between. This CDR3 has 13 amino acids. The CDR3: CASSPRAPETQYF. CDR3 nucleotides: TGTGCCAGCAGTCCCAGGGCGCCGGAGACCCAGTACTTC.